This T cell receptor beta chain was identified during a study of blood T cells in healthy people across ages. Study-level background: For every two T cells, template switching captured about one barcoded beta molecule. The study's findings and limits: Estimates drawn from one million T cells were deemed to understate diversity.

Notes on this clonotype: Its specificity is not known.

The authors ran a second PCR of about 7 to 11 cycles using a sample-barcoded 5' primer and a J-beta primer mix. Every molecule of cDNA carried a tag from a template-switch adaptor with 12 random nucleotides. TCRdb called the 5' RACE reads again in MiXCR, with one record for every CDR3 protein. The sample records about 1,400,000 distinct CDR3 sequences, approximately 59% being singletons. The CDR3 sequence is 16 residues long. The germline V gene encodes CDR1 DFQATT and CDR2 SNEGSKA (reference sequence). V shed 0 bases and J shed 1 base, with 16 bases lying between them. Sequenced input: blood. The chain couples TRBV20-1 to TRBJ2-7; D perhaps matches TRBD2 (5 bases). The receptor comes from a man in his late teens or twenties in good health. The DNA of the CDR3 is TGCAGTGCTAGAGACCCTAGCTCTGAGCGGTCCTACGAGCAGTACTTC. Its protein is CSARDPSSERSYEQYF.